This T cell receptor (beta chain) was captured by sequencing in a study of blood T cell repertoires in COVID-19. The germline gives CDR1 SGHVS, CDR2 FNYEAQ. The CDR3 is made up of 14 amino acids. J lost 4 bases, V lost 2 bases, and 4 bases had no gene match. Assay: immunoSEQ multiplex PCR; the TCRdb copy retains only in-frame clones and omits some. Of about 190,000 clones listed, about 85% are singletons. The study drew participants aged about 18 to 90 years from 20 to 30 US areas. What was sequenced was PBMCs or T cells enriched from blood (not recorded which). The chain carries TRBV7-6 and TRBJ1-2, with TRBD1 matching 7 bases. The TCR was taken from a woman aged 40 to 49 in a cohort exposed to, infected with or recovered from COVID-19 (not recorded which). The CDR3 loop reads CASSLWTGGYGYTF. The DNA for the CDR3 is TGTGCCAGCAGCTTATGGACAGGCGGCTATGGCTACACCTTC.